These 14 T cell receptor beta chains share one sample of origin, sequenced in a study of shared clonotypes between healthy human individuals. Profiled with immunoSEQ multiplex PCR; TCRdb holds only in-frame clones, not every one. Of 450,000 to 500,000 clones in the sample, 75% to 85% are singletons; the top ten hold approximately 12%. Material: PBMCs. These receptor sequences come from a middle-aged woman in good health. Some clones in this sample may be carry-over from other donors' samples.

The gene calls are TRBV7-2 and TRBJ2-7; 9 bases are shared with TRBD2. The CDR3 length is 15 residues. The trim removed 1 base at V and 6 bases at J, leaving 7 bases unmatched. Per the germline V gene, CDR1 is SGHTA and CDR2 is FQGNSA. The CDR3 nucleotides are TGTGCCAGCAGCTTAGGGGGTAGCGGGAGCAGCGAGCAGTACTTC. It is translated as CASSLGGSGSSEQYF. Supplemented by reference TRBV7-2 and TRBJ2-7, the full variable domain reads GAGVSQSPSNKVTEKGKDVELRCDPISGHTALYWYRQSLGQGLEFLIYFQGNSAPDKSGLPSDRFSAERTGGSVSTLTIQRTQQEDSAVYLCASSLGGSGSSEQYFGPGTRLTVT.

V usage is TRBV18 and J usage is TRBJ2-7; D might be TRBD1 (5 bases). The CDR3 contains 15 residues. CDR1 is KGHSH, CDR2 LQKENI, per germline. V was trimmed by 4 bases and J by 3 bases, leaving 16 bases between them. The CDR3 here is CASSLEGASFYEQYF. The CDR3 nucleotides are TGTGCCAGCTCACTCGAAGGGGCTAGTTTCTACGAGCAGTACTTC.

The sample holds one count of this clone. Germline and junction disagree at one end, which may indicate a read error. The J gene is TRBJ2-7, the V gene TRBV7-8, with 8 positions matching TRBD1. This CDR3 is built from 12 residues. CDR1 is SGHVS and CDR2 is FQNEAQ in the germline V gene. The DNA for the CDR3 is TGTGCCAGCAGCTTCACGGACAGGGTAGTAGACTTC. Translating gives CASSFTDRVVDF.

This clone occurred a few times. Here the CDR3 reads CSVDTVGNTEAFF. CDR3 in DNA: TGCAGCGTGGACACCGTAGGGAACACTGAAGCTTTCTTT. The chain uses TRBV29-1 and TRBJ1-1, with TRBD1 as a possible D gene (5 bases). The CDR3 consists of 13 residues. The germline gives CDR1 SQVTM, CDR2 ANQGSEA. Between the trimmed V and J ends, which lost 6 bases and 1 base, there was a span of 12 bases.

The CDR3 region is CASSLSSGGTGELFF. In nucleotides, the CDR3 is TGTGCCAGCAGTTTATCTTCAGGGGGCACCGGGGAGCTGTTTTTT. This sequence joins TRBV28 and TRBJ2-2, with 7 bases that match TRBD1. Germline assignment: CDR1 MDHEN and CDR2 SYDVKM. The CDR3 extends over 15 amino acids. Trimming removed 1 base from V and 4 bases from J; junction bases left unmatched: 3.

Points on this clone: This may come from a read error, since a much larger clone is one base off. This chain joins TRBV9 and TRBJ1-1; the match to TRBD1 covers 7 bases. Germline lookup yields CDR1 SGDLS and CDR2 YYNGEE. This CDR3 contains 15 residues. DNA of the CDR3: TGTGCCAGCAGCCCATCCGGGGACAGCTACACTGAAGCTTCCTTT. This codes for CASSPSGDSYTEASF. The complete variable domain, with remaining parts taken from reference TRBV9 and TRBJ1-1, reads DSGVTQTPKHLITATGQRVTLRCSPRSGDLSVYWYQQSLDQGLQFLIQYYNGEERAKGNILERFSAQQFPDLHSELNLSSLELGDSALYFCASSPSGDSYTEASFGQGTRLTVV.

This chain links TRBV6-6 with TRBJ2-3, with TRBD2 matching 7 bases. Germline V CDR1 and CDR2: MNHNY, SVGAGI (reference sequence). V was clipped by 3 bases and J by 0 bases; unmatched bases: 3. The CDR3 covers 15 residues. CDR3 DNA: TGTGCCAGCAGTTATCCAGCGGGGAGCACAGATACGCAGTATTTT. It specifies CASSYPAGSTDTQYF.

The V and J genes are TRBV28 and TRBJ1-1; D perhaps matches TRBD1 (5 bases). This CDR3 has 16 residues. In germline, CDR1 is MDHEN, CDR2 SYDVKM. The V and J ends lost 2 bases and 7 bases respectively, with 20 bases between them. The chain's CDR3 is CASSLASEVSGGEAFF. CDR3 sequence (DNA): TGTGCCAGCAGTTTAGCGTCTGAGGTCTCCGGGGGTGAAGCTTTCTTT.

The CDR3 region is CASSSPFPAKNIQYF. The CDR3 region has the DNA TGTGCCAGTAGTTCGCCCTTTCCAGCCAAAAACATTCAGTACTTC. V gene TRBV19 combines with J gene TRBJ2-4; D remains unclear. The germline V and J ends were trimmed by 5 bases and 0 bases, with 11 bases remaining between them. The CDR3 covers 15 residues. Looked up from germline, CDR1 is LNHDA and CDR2 is SQIVND (reference sequence).

This clone has only one observation. The rearrangement joins TRBV5-1 to TRBJ2-2, with 7 positions matching TRBD2. CDR1 and CDR2 (germline): SGHRS, YFSETQ. Trimming at V came to 3 bases and at J to 8 bases, leaving 7 bases not matched to a gene. The CDR3 is 14 amino acids. The CDR3 DNA is TGCGCCAGCAGCTCCCTGACTAGCACGGGGGAGCTGTTTTTT. This translates into CASSSLTSTGELFF.

The gene calls are TRBV7-2 and TRBJ2-5; TRBD2 aligns across 9 bases. V lost 1 base and J lost 5; bases outside the gene matches: 5. The length of the CDR3 is 15 residues. Per germline, CDR1 SGHTA and CDR2 FQGNSA. The DNA of the CDR3 is TGTGCCAGCAGCTTAGACGCGGGAGGGCTTGAGACCCAGTACTTC. It translates to CASSLDAGGLETQYF. Full variable domain (rest looked up from reference TRBV7-2 and TRBJ2-5): GAGVSQSPSNKVTEKGKDVELRCDPISGHTALYWYRQSLGQGLEFLIYFQGNSAPDKSGLPSDRFSAERTGGSVSTLTIQRTQQEDSAVYLCASSLDAGGLETQYFGPGTRLLVL.

The chain employs TRBV18 and TRBJ1-2, with TRBD1 matching 10 bases. The ends lost 4 bases at V and 2 bases at J; junction bases unmatched: 4. From germline, CDR1 is KGHSH and CDR2 LQKENI. This CDR3 region has 15 residues. The CDR3 loop reads CASSHRTGGNYGYTF. In nucleotides, the CDR3 is TGTGCCAGCTCACACCGGACAGGGGGGAACTATGGCTACACCTTC.

The chain uses TRBV7-9 and TRBJ1-1; D is perhaps TRBD1 (5 bases). Germline V CDR1 and CDR2: SEHNR, FQNEAQ (reference sequence). The CDR3 is made up of 14 amino acids. V lost 5 bases, J lost 1 base, and 11 bases lay in between. The CDR3 nucleotides are TGTGCCAGCAGCAGACAGCAACCGAACACTGAAGCTTTCTTT. Translating it yields CASSRQQPNTEAFF.

As regards this clone: The sample contains more than one DNA sequence encoding this CDR3. The chain joins TRBV9 to TRBJ2-3, with TRBD2 identical over 8 bases. Germline CDR1 reads SGDLS; CDR2 reads YYNGEE. CDR3 length: 15 residues. V lost 2 bases to trimming and J lost 6 bases; unmatched junction nucleotides: 8. CDR3 coding DNA: TGTGCCAGCAGCGTGGAGGGGACTAGGGGGGATACGCAGTATTTT. Amino acid sequence: CASSVEGTRGDTQYF.